The 26 T cell receptor beta chains listed next were all sequenced from one sample in a study of blood T cells in healthy people across ages (dated by TCRdb to between 2014 and 2017). The library was made by 5' RACE. The reads were generated on an Illumina HiSeq 2500. A second PCR of about 7 to 12 cycles was run with a J-beta primer mix and a sample-barcoded 5' primer. The public reads were reanalyzed by TCRdb: fastp trimming at Q25, MiXCR alignment, in-frame beta chains only. Rows with a matching CDR3 protein are joined into one entry that keeps the most common DNA and genes. Recorded for this sample are 980,000 or so distinct CDR3 sequences; roughly 50% of them occurred a single time. Clones ranked in the top ten supply over 10% of the sample. The sequenced sample consisted of blood. The receptors stem from a man aged 25 to 40 in good health.

Points on this clonotype: Its ends do not fully match the called genes, so a read error is possible. V gene TRBV6-5 combines with J gene TRBJ2-1; TRBD2 matches at 13 bases. CDR3 length equals 18 residues. Germline V gives CDR1 MNHEY, CDR2 SVGAGI. CDR3 DNA sequence: TGTGCCAGCAGTCTACTAGCGGGGGGGCAAAGGGTCTACAGTGAGCAGTTCTTC. Protein: CASSLLAGGQRVYSEQFF.

The chain combines TRBV20-1 with TRBJ1-2, with D hard to call. CDR1 is DFQATT, CDR2 SNEGSKA, per germline (reference sequence). V lost 6 bases, J lost 8 bases, and 13 bases lay in between. The CDR3 consists of 11 residues. CDR3 DNA sequence: TGCAGTGCCACGCAAATTCGGGGCTACACCTTC. This codes for CSATQIRGYTF.

The gene calls are TRBV6-1 and TRBJ2-3, with D possibly matching TRBD1 (6 bases). Trimming took 7 bases from V and 0 from J, leaving 20 bases between them. The CDR3 totals 17 residues. The germline gives CDR1 MNHNS, CDR2 SASEGT. In nucleotides, the CDR3 is TGTGCCAGCACTCAAACCCAGGGGCATCCTAGCACAGATACGCAGTATTTT. Residues: CASTQTQGHPSTDTQYF.

The sample holds one count of this clonotype. The chain joins TRBV2 to TRBJ1-1, with a possible D match to TRBD1 (5 bases). This CDR3 is built from 13 residues. The V gene lost 8 bases and the J gene lost 7 bases, with 17 bases spanning the gap. Germline V gene data show CDR1 as SNHLY and CDR2 as FYNNEI. This CDR3 reads CASPDSRGSEAFF. CDR3 nucleotides: TGTGCCAGCCCAGATTCTAGGGGTAGTGAAGCTTTCTTT.

The V gene is TRBV27, the J gene TRBJ2-1; unclear D gene. The CDR3 totals 15 residues. V lost 3 bases, J lost 4 bases, and 13 bases lay in between. CDR1 is MNHEY, CDR2 SMNVEV, per germline (reference sequence). CDR3 sequence reads: CASSFSLPTYNEQFF. Written as DNA, the CDR3 is TGTGCCAGCAGTTTCTCCCTCCCAACATACAATGAGCAGTTCTTC.

Note on this clonotype: One end of the junction fails to match germline, which may point to a read error. CDR3 sequence reads: CTSSLSSGTSGSETQYF. As DNA, the CDR3 is TGTACCAGCAGCCTTTCTTCCGGGACAAGTGGGTCAGAGACCCAGTACTTC. The chain recombines TRBV7-9 with TRBJ2-5, with a tentative D call TRBD1 (6 bases). The CDR3 consists of 17 residues. The germline gives CDR1 SEHNR, CDR2 FQNEAQ (reference sequence).

The chain recombines TRBV3-1 with TRBJ1-2; D possibly corresponds to TRBD1 (6 bases). Germline V CDR1 and CDR2: LGHDT, YNNKEL (reference sequence). CDR3 size: 14 residues. V was cut by 2 bases and J by 7 bases, with 14 bases left in between. CDR3 loop: CASSQRGGASGYTF. CDR3 DNA: TGTGCCAGCAGCCAAAGGGGGGGGGCATCTGGCTACACCTTC.

J is TRBJ1-2 and V is TRBV29-1; no firm D call. This CDR3 is 13 amino acids long. Germline values: CDR1 SQVTM, CDR2 ANQGSEA. Trimming took off 4 bases at V and 2 bases at J, with 11 bases between the two ends. In nucleotides, the CDR3 is TGCAGCGTTGCTGCTCAAGACAACTATGGCTACACCTTC. It yields the protein CSVAAQDNYGYTF.

The V and J genes are TRBV6-5 and TRBJ1-1, with D perhaps TRBD1 (5 bases). V was shortened by 6 bases and J by 5 bases, with 13 bases between the two germline ends. The V gene's germline CDR1 is MNHEY and CDR2 SVGAGI. This CDR3 is built from 13 residues. The CDR3, as DNA: TGTGCCAGCAGGGGAGGGGTGAGAACTGAAGCTTTCTTT. Protein sequence: CASRGGVRTEAFF.

The gene calls are TRBV29-1 and TRBJ2-7; perhaps D is TRBD1 or TRBD2 (7 bases each). Trimming took off 6 bases at V and 0 bases at J, with 12 bases between the two ends. The CDR3 is 13 residues long. CDR1 and CDR2 from the germline V gene are SQVTM and ANQGSEA. Written as DNA, the CDR3 is TGCAGCGTAGACAGGGAGGGCTCCTACGAGCAGTACTTC. Its translation: CSVDREGSYEQYF.

This clonotype has a count of ten or more. This chain links TRBV4-2 with TRBJ1-1; D is undetermined. Trimming took off 1 base at V and 1 base at J, with 13 bases between the two ends. The CDR3 consists of 16 residues. Germline values: CDR1 LGHNA, CDR2 YNFKEQ. CDR3 sequence: CASSQGGTFENTEAFF. The CDR3 DNA is TGTGCCAGCAGCCAAGGAGGAACTTTTGAGAACACTGAAGCTTTCTTT.

This rearrangement joins TRBV5-4 to TRBJ2-2; D is undetermined. The CDR3 consists of 15 residues. Germline-derived CDR1 and CDR2 are SGHNT and YYREEE (reference sequence). Between the trimmed V and J ends, which lost 6 bases and 0 bases, there was a span of 12 bases. CDR3 in amino acids: CASTAARTNTGELFF. In DNA form, the CDR3 reads TGTGCCAGCACCGCAGCCAGAACGAACACCGGGGAGCTGTTTTTT.

The genes are TRBV13 and TRBJ1-5, with D uncertain. The V and J ends lost 4 bases and 3 bases respectively, with 4 bases between them. CDR3 length: 12 amino acids. The V gene's germline CDR1 is PRHDT and CDR2 FYEKMQ (reference sequence). CDR3 sequence: CASSSHNQPQHF. Written as DNA, the CDR3 is TGTGCCAGCAGCTCACACAATCAGCCCCAGCATTTT.

There are a few counts of this clonotype. The J gene is TRBJ1-2, the V gene TRBV6-6; TRBD1 agrees at 7 bases. V lost 6 bases and J lost 4; bases outside the gene matches: 8. Germline V gene lookup returns CDR1 MNHNY and CDR2 SVGAGI (reference sequence). This CDR3 has 14 residues. DNA for the CDR3: TGTGCCAGCAGAACACAGGGGAGCCTCTATGGCTACACCTTC. Residues: CASRTQGSLYGYTF.

This clonotype was counted a few times. The V gene is TRBV18, the J gene TRBJ2-5; D is ambiguous. V was trimmed by 1 base and J by 2 bases, leaving 2 bases between them. The CDR3 length is 12 residues. From germline, CDR1 is KGHSH and CDR2 LQKENI. CDR3 bases: TGTGCCAGCTCACCACAGCAAGAGACCCAGTACTTC. It encodes CASSPQQETQYF.

J is TRBJ1-4 and V is TRBV29-1, with 7 positions matching TRBD1. The CDR3 runs 13 residues. CDR1 and CDR2 from the germline V gene are SQVTM and ANQGSEA. V gave up 8 bases and J gave up 10 bases; unmatched junction bases: 13. This CDR3 is CSLRQGDSGKLFF. The CDR3, as DNA: TGCAGCTTAAGACAGGGTGATTCGGGAAAACTGTTTTTT. Supplemented by reference TRBV29-1 and TRBJ1-4, the full variable domain reads SAVISQKPSRDICQRGTSLTIQCQVDSQVTMMFWYRQQPGQSLTLIATANQGSEATYESGFVIDKFPISRPNLTFSTLTVSNMSPEDSSIYLCSLRQGDSGKLFFGSGTQLSVL.

The V and J genes are TRBV29-1 and TRBJ2-1, with 7 bases lining up with TRBD1. The junction had 3 bases not matched to a gene; V was cut back by 7 bases and J by 3 bases. The CDR3 is 12 residues long. Germline V lookup: CDR1 SQVTM, CDR2 ANQGSEA. CDR3 loop: CSGDRLYNEQFF. The CDR3 DNA is TGCAGCGGGGACAGACTCTACAATGAGCAGTTCTTC.

This clonotype is a singleton in its sample. The rearrangement joins TRBV20-1 to TRBJ2-7, with D perhaps being TRBD1 or TRBD2 (5 bases each). The J call may not be correct, given that the DNA end is closer to TRBJ2-5. The CDR3 is 13 amino acids. Per the germline V gene, CDR1 is DFQATT and CDR2 is SNEGSKA (reference sequence). The CDR3 DNA reads as TGCAGTGCTAGAGATTGGGGGTATGAGACCCAGTACTTC. It translates to CSARDWGYETQYF.

This chain joins TRBV9 and TRBJ2-3; 14 bases align to TRBD2. The CDR3 runs 17 residues. With V trimmed by 3 bases and J by 14 bases, 17 bases remained unmatched. Germline-derived CDR1 and CDR2 are SGDLS and YYNGEE. The CDR3 region has the DNA TGTGCCAGCAGCGCAACCGGGACTAGCGGGAGTTTCAGAGACGCGTATTTT. Amino acid sequence: CASSATGTSGSFRDAYF.

The chain recombines TRBV11-1 with TRBJ2-3, with 11 bases identical to TRBD2. Germline V lookup: CDR1 SGHAT, CDR2 FQDESV (reference sequence). The CDR3 spans 16 residues. The V gene end was trimmed by 6 bases and the J gene end by 8 bases; junction bases not matched to a gene: 13. The CDR3, as DNA: TGTGCCAGCAGTGCCCCAGCTAGCGGGGGGCAAGGTACGCAGTATTTT. Its translation is CASSAPASGGQGTQYF.

This clonotype was detected only a few times. This sequence joins TRBV4-1 and TRBJ2-1, with 9 bases matching TRBD2. Looked up from germline, CDR1 is MGHRA and CDR2 is YSYEKL. CDR3 size: 16 residues. The junction had 4 bases not matched to a gene; V was cut back by 0 bases and J by 4 bases. CDR3 sequence: CASSQEASGDYNEQFF. Written as DNA, the CDR3 is TGCGCCAGCAGCCAAGAAGCTAGCGGGGATTACAATGAGCAGTTCTTC.

The rearrangement uses TRBV4-2 and TRBJ2-5; D unresolved. The germline V gene encodes CDR1 LGHNA and CDR2 YNFKEQ. The CDR3 has 15 residues. Trimming took 4 bases from V and 4 from J, leaving 16 bases between them. As DNA, the CDR3 is TGTGCCAGCAGCCGACACCCTTATGGCGGAGAGACCCAGTACTTC. Protein product: CASSRHPYGGETQYF.

There are many counts of this clonotype. The chain combines TRBV27 with TRBJ2-7; 12 nucleotides align to TRBD2. There are 17 residues in the CDR3. Trimming at V came to 6 bases and at J to 0 bases, leaving 9 bases not matched to a gene. CDR1 is MNHEY and CDR2 is SMNVEV in the germline V gene (reference sequence). The CDR3 nucleotides read TGTGCCAGCAGCACACTAGCGGGGGGCCTTTACTCCTACGAGCAGTACTTC. Translating it yields CASSTLAGGLYSYEQYF.

CDR3 sequence (DNA): TGTGCCAGCAGTGACAGGGTGCGCAATCAGCCCCAGCATTTT. Encoded protein: CASSDRVRNQPQHF. V usage is TRBV2 and J usage is TRBJ1-5; maybe TRBD1 (5 bases). The CDR3 contains 14 residues. Germline CDR1 and CDR2: SNHLY and FYNNEI. Trimming stripped 3 bases from V and 2 bases from J, with 8 bases between.

The chain recombines TRBV4-1 with TRBJ2-4, with 12 bases fitting TRBD2. The CDR3 is 19 residues long. Trimming cost V 0 bases and J 2 bases; bases outside gene matches: 8. CDR1 MGHRA and CDR2 YSYEKL come from the germline V gene. CDR3 sequence (DNA): TGCGCCAGCAGCCAAGAGGACCTCGGGACTAGCGGGTCCAAAAACATTCAGTACTTC. Translated: CASSQEDLGTSGSKNIQYF.

The chain has TRBV10-3 and TRBJ2-7; 9 nucleotides line up with TRBD2. Near its end, the DNA agrees better with TRBJ2-5, so the J call may be wrong. The CDR3 sequence is 14 residues long. The V gene's germline CDR1 is ENHRY and CDR2 SYGVKD. The CDR3 bases are TGTGCCATCAGTGAGTTAGCGGGAGTGGAGACCCAGTACTTC. Protein: CAISELAGVETQYF.